This TCR beta chain was recovered during a study of identical twins. Study results and limitations: Its conclusions, products of cross-sectional statistical analysis, did not come from following the same donors. There was an excess of low generation probability in the out-of-frame alpha sequences that twins shared.

MiXCR, applied by TCRdb to the 5' RACE reads, yields one record per CDR3 protein. This sample has roughly 750,000 distinct CDR3 sequences; 21% occur once, and the top ten carry around 4.4%. This clonotype was recorded a few times. Antigen: not known. V lost 1 base, J lost 7 bases, and 10 bases lay in between. Germline values: CDR1 SQVTM, CDR2 ANQGSEA. There are 12 residues in the CDR3. Separately, the same data were catalogued under a study of T cells expressing NK-cell markers. From that study: Seven sequenced donors out of eight were HCMV-seropositive, one seronegative. These clonotypes also led the CD3+CD56-NKG2C+ fraction in a few donors.

The genes are TRBV29-1 and TRBJ1-1; D not resolved. The specimen was PBMCs. The TCR comes from a woman under 30 in good health. The CDR3 sequence is CSVEGLGYEAFF. CDR3 nucleotides: TGCAGCGTTGAAGGGCTAGGGTATGAAGCTTTCTTT.